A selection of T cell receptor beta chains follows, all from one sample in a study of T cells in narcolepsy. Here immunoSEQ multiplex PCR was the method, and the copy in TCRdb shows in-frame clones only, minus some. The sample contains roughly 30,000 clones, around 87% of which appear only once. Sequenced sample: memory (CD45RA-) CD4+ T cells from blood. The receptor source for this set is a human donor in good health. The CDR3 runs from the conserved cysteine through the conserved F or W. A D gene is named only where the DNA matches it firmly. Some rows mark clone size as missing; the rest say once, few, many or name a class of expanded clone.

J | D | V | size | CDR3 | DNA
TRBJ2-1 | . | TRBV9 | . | CASSVTYGEQFF | TGTGCCAGCAGCGTGACTTACGGTGAGCAGTTCTTC
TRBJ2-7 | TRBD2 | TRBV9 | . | CASSVGTSGNYEQYF | TGTGCCAGCAGCGTCGGGACTAGCGGAAACTACGAGCAGTACTTC
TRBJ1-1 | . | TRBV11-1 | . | CASSLAGGRLGKTEAFF | TGTGCCAGCAGCTTAGCGGGGGGGAGGCTGGGCAAGACTGAAGCTTTCTTT
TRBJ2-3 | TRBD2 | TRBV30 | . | CAWRAGTSLSVATQYF | TGTGCCTGGAGAGCCGGGACTAGCCTCTCAGTGGCTACGCAGTATTTT
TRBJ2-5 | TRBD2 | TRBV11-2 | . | CASSGGTSVQETQYF | TGTGCCAGCAGCGGAGGGACTAGCGTCCAAGAGACCCAGTACTTC
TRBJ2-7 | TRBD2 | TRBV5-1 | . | CASSPAGEVYEQYF | TGCGCCAGCAGCCCCGCGGGGGAGGTTTACGAGCAGTACTTC
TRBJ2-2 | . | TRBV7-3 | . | CASSSWGTGELFF | TGTGCCAGCTCGTCCTGGGGGACCGGGGAGCTGTTTTTT
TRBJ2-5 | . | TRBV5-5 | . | CASSPWGPTQETQYF | TGTGCCAGCAGCCCCTGGGGGCCGACTCAAGAGACCCAGTACTTC
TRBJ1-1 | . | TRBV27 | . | CASSPSLGAEAFF | TGTGCCAGTTCGCCGTCCCTGGGGGCTGAAGCTTTCTTT
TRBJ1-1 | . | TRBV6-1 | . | CASSELGRTEAFF | TGTGCCAGCAGTGAACTAGGGAGGACTGAAGCTTTCTTT
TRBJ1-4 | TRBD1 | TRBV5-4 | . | CASSLRGQGDEKLFF | TGTGCCAGCAGCTTGAGAGGACAGGGCGATGAAAAACTGTTTTTT
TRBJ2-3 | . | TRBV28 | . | CASSVHQGTDTQYF | TGTGCCAGCAGTGTGCACCAAGGCACAGATACGCAGTATTTT
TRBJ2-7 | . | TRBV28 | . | CASSTGTSSYEQYF | TGTGCCAGCAGTACAGGGACGAGCTCCTACGAGCAGTACTTC
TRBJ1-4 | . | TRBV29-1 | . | CSVGGALNEKLFF | TGCAGCGTTGGGGGGGCCCTTAATGAAAAACTGTTTTTT
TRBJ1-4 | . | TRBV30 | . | CAWSKLGTNEKLFF | TGTGCCTGGAGTAAGCTGGGGACTAATGAAAAACTGTTTTTT
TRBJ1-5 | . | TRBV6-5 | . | CASSYSSNQPQHF | TGTGCCAGCAGTTACAGTAGCAATCAGCCCCAGCATTTT
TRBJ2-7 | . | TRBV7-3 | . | CASSFSGGYEQYF | TGTGCCAGCAGCTTTAGTGGGGGCTACGAGCAGTACTTC
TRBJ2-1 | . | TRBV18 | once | CASSRDGTYNEQFF | TGTGCCAGCTCTCGCGACGGGACATACAATGAGCAGTTCTTC
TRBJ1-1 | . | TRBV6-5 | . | CASRRTSTEAFF | TGTGCCAGCAGACGGACGTCTACTGAAGCTTTCTTT
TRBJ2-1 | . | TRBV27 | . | CASSLQPLAYNEQFF | TGTGCCAGCAGTTTACAACCACTTGCCTACAATGAGCAGTTCTTC
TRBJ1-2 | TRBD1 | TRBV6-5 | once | CASSYSGQGRHGYTF | TGTGCCAGCAGTTACTCTGGACAGGGGCGTCATGGCTACACCTTC
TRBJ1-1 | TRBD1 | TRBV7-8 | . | CASSLVRQGATEAFF | TGTGCCAGCAGCTTAGTGAGACAGGGGGCTACTGAAGCTTTCTTT
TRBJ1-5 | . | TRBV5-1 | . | CASSPGGPNQPQHF | TGCGCCAGCAGCCCGGGAGGGCCTAATCAGCCCCAGCATTTT
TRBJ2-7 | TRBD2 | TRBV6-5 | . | CASSLGLAGVREQYF | TGTGCCAGCAGTTTGGGACTAGCGGGAGTGCGAGAGCAGTACTTC
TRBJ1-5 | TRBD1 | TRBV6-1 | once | CASSAWPGQGYGSNQPQHF | TGTGCCAGCAGTGCATGGCCGGGACAGGGTTATGGAAGCAATCAGCCCCAGCATTTT
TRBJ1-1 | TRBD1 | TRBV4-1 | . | CASSQQATGGSYTEAFF | TGCGCCAGCAGCCAACAAGCGACAGGGGGCTCATACACTGAAGCTTTCTTT
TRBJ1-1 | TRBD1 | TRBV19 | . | CASSRRQGEAFF | TGTGCCAGTAGTAGAAGACAGGGCGAAGCTTTCTTT
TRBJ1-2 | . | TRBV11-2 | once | CASSRGAGYTF | TGTGCCAGCAGCCGGGGTGCGGGCTACACCTTC
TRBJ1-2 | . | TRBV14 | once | CASSQDLRKGYTF | TGTGCCAGCAGCCAAGATTTACGCAAGGGCTACACCTTC